This T cell receptor beta chain originates from a study of control samples from healthy donors and cancer patients. Germline assignment: CDR1 ENHRY and CDR2 SYGVKD. V shed 10 bases, J shed 0 bases, and the junction held 9 bases outside the gene matches. CDR3 length equals 17 residues. Profiled with immunoSEQ multiplex PCR; TCRdb holds only in-frame clones, not every one. Altogether approximately 150,000 clones are present, approximately 86% being singletons, with the ten largest covering 1.5% to 2%. Sequenced input: blood. The receptor was derived from a man aged 18 to 29 in good health. This chain links TRBV10-3 with TRBJ2-3; 14 positions agree with TRBD2. CDR3 nucleotides: TGTGCCACCCAACTCGGGACTAGCGGGGGTAGCACAGATACGCAGTATTTT. This encodes CATQLGTSGGSTDTQYF.